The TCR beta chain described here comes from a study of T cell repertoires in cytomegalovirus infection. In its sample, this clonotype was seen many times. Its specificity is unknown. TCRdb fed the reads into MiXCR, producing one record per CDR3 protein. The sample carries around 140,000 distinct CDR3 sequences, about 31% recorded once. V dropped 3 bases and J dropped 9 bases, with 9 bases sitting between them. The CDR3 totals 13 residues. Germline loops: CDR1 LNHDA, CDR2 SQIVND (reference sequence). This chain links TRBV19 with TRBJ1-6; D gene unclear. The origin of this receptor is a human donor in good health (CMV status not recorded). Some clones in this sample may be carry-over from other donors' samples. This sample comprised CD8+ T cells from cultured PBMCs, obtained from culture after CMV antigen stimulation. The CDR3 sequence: CASSILSSSPLHF. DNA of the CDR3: TGTGCCAGTAGTATTTTATCGAGTTCACCCCTCCACTTT.